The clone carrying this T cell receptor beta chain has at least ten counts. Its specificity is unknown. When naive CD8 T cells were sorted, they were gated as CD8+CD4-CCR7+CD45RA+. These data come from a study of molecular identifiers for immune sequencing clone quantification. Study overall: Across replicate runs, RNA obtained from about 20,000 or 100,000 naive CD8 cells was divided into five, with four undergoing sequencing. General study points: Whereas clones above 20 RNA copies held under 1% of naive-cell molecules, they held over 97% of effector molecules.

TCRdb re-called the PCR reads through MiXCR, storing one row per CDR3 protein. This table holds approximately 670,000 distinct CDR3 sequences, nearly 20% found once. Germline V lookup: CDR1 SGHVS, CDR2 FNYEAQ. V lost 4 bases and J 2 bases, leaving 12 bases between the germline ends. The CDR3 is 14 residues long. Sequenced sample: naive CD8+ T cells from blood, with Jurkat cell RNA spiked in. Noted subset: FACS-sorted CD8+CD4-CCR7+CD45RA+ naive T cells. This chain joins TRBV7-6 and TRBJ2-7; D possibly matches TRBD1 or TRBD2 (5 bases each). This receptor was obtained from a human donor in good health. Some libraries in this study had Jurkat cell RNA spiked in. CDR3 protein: CASSSGTATYEQYF. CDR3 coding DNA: TGTGCCAGCAGCTCCGGGACGGCGACCTACGAGCAGTACTTC.